The entry that follows covers one T cell receptor (beta chain) sequence. This sample was included in a study of blood T cells in healthy people across ages. Primed by a sample-barcoded 5' primer and a J-beta primer mix, a second PCR proceeded for about 6 to 12 cycles. From the 5' RACE reads, TCRdb called clonotypes with MiXCR, one entry per CDR3 protein. Of some 700,000 distinct CDR3 sequences in the sample, roughly 47% are singletons; the top ten hold roughly 19%. This CDR3 has 17 residues. Trimming stripped 2 bases from V and 4 bases from J, with 20 bases between. Germline values: CDR1 SGHTA, CDR2 FQGNSA.

This TCR was recovered from a woman in her sixties or seventies in good health. This chain links TRBV7-2 with TRBJ2-5; maybe TRBD2 (6 bases). Material for sequencing was blood. Here the CDR3 reads CASSLMRDGWLGETQYF. The CDR3 bases are TGTGCCAGCAGCTTAATGCGGGATGGATGGTTGGGAGAGACCCAGTACTTC.